Listed here is a single T cell receptor (beta chain). Generated by immunoSEQ multiplex PCR, the TCRdb table keeps only in-frame clones and is missing some. The table has under 90,000 clones, approximately 85% seen once. V shed 2 bases and J shed 4 bases, with 12 bases lying between them. Germline CDR1 is MDHEN and CDR2 is SYDVKM. The CDR3 is 14 residues long. This entry is derived from a study of OX40 agonist ivuxolimab in advanced cancers. Study overall: Patients received intravenous ivuxolimab every 2 weeks at 0.01 to 10 mg/kg. Partial responses were achieved by three patients: one hepatocellular carcinoma, two cutaneous melanoma.

The V and J genes are TRBV28 and TRBJ2-7; tentatively, D is TRBD1 or TRBD2 (6 bases each). The sequence was obtained from an adult with an advanced solid tumor such as melanoma, head and neck, liver or kidney cancer. The sequencing used CD4+ or CD8+ T cells sorted from blood, collected in a trial of the OX40 agonist ivuxolimab. The CDR3 loop is CASSLEGGRYEQYF. CDR3 in DNA: TGTGCCAGCAGTTTAGAAGGGGGGCGATACGAGCAGTACTTC.